One and the same sample provided the 21 T cell receptor beta chains below, sequenced in a study of a mutant IDH1 vaccine in newly diagnosed glioma. The protocol was immunoSEQ multiplex PCR, while the TCRdb copy is restricted to in-frame clones and leaves out a portion. The sample has about 41,000 clones; roughly nine tenths are singletons. Indicated time point: week 35, safety follow-up. A single vaccine dose contained 300 ug of mutant IDH1 20-mer peptide, and topical imiquimod was used with it. No antigen is known for these receptors. Sequenced material: PBMCs, taken from a glioma patient whose treatment included an IDH1 peptide vaccine. Receptors were obtained from a man between 40 and 49 years old with glioma.

The sample holds one count of this clone. The chain joins TRBV29-1 to TRBJ2-7; D possibly matches TRBD1 or TRBD2 (6 bases each). This CDR3 spans 12 amino acids. V gave up 1 base and J gave up 5 bases, with 9 bases separating them. The V gene's germline CDR1 is SQVTM and CDR2 ANQGSEA. The CDR3 is CSVEVEGDEQYF. The CDR3 nucleotides are TGCAGCGTTGAAGTGGAGGGGGACGAGCAGTACTTC.

The chain is built from TRBV5-1 and TRBJ2-3; the D is unclear. CDR3 size: 11 residues. From germline, CDR1 is SGHRS and CDR2 YFSETQ. V lost 7 bases and J lost 0, with 3 bases in between. CDR3 sequence (DNA): TGCGCCAGCCGGAGCACAGATACGCAGTATTTT. Protein product: CASRSTDTQYF. The full variable domain, rest sourced from reference TRBV5-1 and TRBJ2-3, is KAGVTQTPRYLIKTRGQQVTLSCSPISGHRSVSWYQQTPGQGLQFLFEYFSETQRNKGNFPGRFSGRQFSNSRSEMNVSTLELGDSALYLCASRSTDTQYFGPGTRLTVL.

V usage is TRBV28 and J usage is TRBJ1-1; D is uncertain. Looked up from germline, CDR1 is MDHEN and CDR2 is SYDVKM. The CDR3 spans 13 residues. Trimming took off 4 bases at V and 10 bases at J, with 16 bases between the two ends. The CDR3 loop reads CASSSALSTAAFF. The CDR3, as DNA: TGTGCCAGCAGTTCCGCCCTGAGTACGGCAGCTTTCTTT.

The chain recombines TRBV11-2 with TRBJ1-1; D not certain. The V end was cut by 5 bases, the J end by 3 bases, with 10 bases between. Germline V gene data show CDR1 as SGHAT and CDR2 as FQNNGV. The CDR3 contains 13 residues. The CDR3 DNA sequence: TGTGCCAGCAGCCTATCGATGTACACTGAAGCTTTCTTT. This encodes CASSLSMYTEAFF.

In DNA, the CDR3 is TGCGCCAGCAGCTTGGGGGTGCGGGTTGGGGACATTCAGTACTTC. Its translation is CASSLGVRVGDIQYF. The chain uses TRBV5-1 and TRBJ2-4, with D possibly matching TRBD2 (5 bases). V gave up 0 bases and J gave up 8 bases, with 15 bases separating them. CDR1 and CDR2 (germline): SGHRS, YFSETQ. This CDR3 region has 15 residues.

The rearrangement uses TRBV19 and TRBJ2-5, with D possibly TRBD1 on 6 matching bases. The last part of the DNA fits TRBJ2-7 better; the J call may be wrong. Per the germline V gene, CDR1 is LNHDA and CDR2 is SQIVND (reference sequence). CDR3 length: 14 residues. The CDR3 nucleotides are TGTGCCAGTAGCCATGCTGGGGGCCCCTCCGAGCAGTACTTC. Its protein is CASSHAGGPSEQYF.

The chain joins TRBV5-4 to TRBJ1-1; no definite D call. The germline V and J ends were trimmed by 0 bases and 1 base, with 7 bases remaining between them. CDR3 length: 14 amino acids. Germline CDR1 and CDR2: SGHNT and YYREEE (reference sequence). The CDR3 DNA sequence: TGTGCCAGCAGCTTGGTGGGAGCGAACACTGAAGCTTTCTTT. It codes for CASSLVGANTEAFF.

V and J are TRBV4-3 and TRBJ1-6, with a tentative D call TRBD1 (6 bases). The V end lost 3 bases, the J end lost 5 bases, and 14 bases lay between the germline ends. From germline, CDR1 is LGHNA and CDR2 YSLEER. The CDR3 is 16 residues long. The CDR3 loop reads CASSQATTGNNSPLHF. In DNA, the CDR3 is TGCGCCAGCAGCCAGGCTACAACAGGGAATAATTCACCCCTCCACTTT.

The CDR3 region is CASSPRTGGGTEAFF. CDR3 bases: TGTGCCAGCAGCCCCCGGACGGGGGGAGGAACTGAAGCTTTCTTT. This chain links TRBV14 with TRBJ1-1; TRBD1 might be the D (5 bases). Trimming took off 4 bases at V and 5 bases at J, with 17 bases between the two ends. Germline CDR1 and CDR2: SGHDN and FVKESK. The CDR3 is 15 residues long.

The genes are TRBV5-5 and TRBJ1-1; 9 bases map to TRBD1. Germline loops: CDR1 SGHKS, CDR2 YYEKEE (reference sequence). CDR3 length equals 14 residues. The ends lost 0 bases at V and 3 bases at J; junction bases unmatched: 0. The CDR3 protein is CASSLGDRDTEAFF. Here the CDR3 DNA reads TGTGCCAGCAGCTTGGGGGACAGGGACACTGAAGCTTTCTTT.

This chain connects TRBV7-2 to TRBJ2-7; tentative D call: TRBD1 (6 bases). Germline V lookup: CDR1 SGHTA, CDR2 FQGNSA. The CDR3 covers 14 residues. V was shortened by 5 bases and J by 1 base, with 12 bases between the two germline ends. The CDR3 DNA reads as TGTGCCAGCAGCCAGGGACACGAATCCTACGAGCAGTACTTC. As protein: CASSQGHESYEQYF. The full variable domain, rest sourced from reference TRBV7-2 and TRBJ2-7, is GAGVSQSPSNKVTEKGKDVELRCDPISGHTALYWYRQSLGQGLEFLIYFQGNSAPDKSGLPSDRFSAERTGGSVSTLTIQRTQQEDSAVYLCASSQGHESYEQYFGPGTRLTVT.

The chain has TRBV4-1 and TRBJ1-5; D gene uncertain. V dropped 1 base and J dropped 6 bases, with 4 bases sitting between them. CDR3 size: 12 residues. CDR1 is MGHRA and CDR2 is YSYEKL in the germline V gene. CDR3 protein: CASSQGSQPQHF. The DNA for the CDR3 is TGCGCCAGCAGCCAAGGTAGTCAGCCCCAGCATTTT.

The chain joins TRBV5-5 to TRBJ1-6; D is undetermined. This CDR3 contains 15 residues. Trimming pared 0 bases from V and 7 bases from J, leaving 11 bases between. Germline loops: CDR1 SGHKS, CDR2 YYEKEE (reference sequence). This CDR3 reads CASSLDGVKNSPLHF. The CDR3 nucleotides are TGTGCCAGCAGCTTGGATGGGGTAAAGAATTCACCCCTCCACTTT.

The chain employs TRBV6-1 and TRBJ2-2; D gene uncertain. Germline V gene data show CDR1 as MNHNS and CDR2 as SASEGT. The V end lost 6 bases, the J end lost 1 base, and 12 bases lay between the germline ends. The CDR3 loop spans 15 amino acids. The CDR3 bases are TGTGCCAGCAGACACCATCCTAGGAACACCGGGGAGCTGTTTTTT. Amino acid sequence: CASRHHPRNTGELFF.

J is TRBJ2-3 and V is TRBV11-3; D not resolved. This CDR3 is 12 amino acids long. Looked up from germline, CDR1 is SGHNT and CDR2 is YENEEA. The ends were cut back, 5 bases at V and 3 bases at J, with 6 bases in the middle. The CDR3 reads CASSQSTDTQYF. The CDR3 DNA reads TGTGCCAGCAGCCAATCAACAGATACGCAGTATTTT.

CDR3 DNA: TGTGCCAGCAGTGAAAGAATGCGGTCACAAGAGACCCAGTACTTC. Encoded protein: CASSERMRSQETQYF. The J gene is TRBJ2-5, the V gene TRBV2; no reliable D call. The V and J ends lost 2 bases and 2 bases respectively, with 12 bases between them. CDR3 length: 15 residues. The germline gives CDR1 SNHLY, CDR2 FYNNEI.

The chain uses TRBV28 and TRBJ2-7; 9 bases are shared with TRBD1. Germline loops: CDR1 MDHEN, CDR2 SYDVKM. The V segment lost 0 bases and the J segment 6 bases; nucleotides outside the gene matches: 6. This CDR3 is 15 amino acids long. The chain's CDR3 is CASSLWGQGAVEQYF. CDR3 nucleotide sequence: TGTGCCAGCAGTTTATGGGGACAGGGAGCGGTCGAGCAGTACTTC.

V gene TRBV19 combines with J gene TRBJ2-3, with D unresolved. The CDR3 contains 15 residues. Per the germline V gene, CDR1 is LNHDA and CDR2 is SQIVND (reference sequence). Trimming cost V 4 bases and J 2 bases, with 13 bases left between them. The CDR3 DNA is TGTGCCAGTAGTACAAGACCACAAACCACAGATACGCAGTATTTT. Translation gives CASSTRPQTTDTQYF.

This clone was recorded only once. CDR3 nucleotides: TGTGCCAGCAGGGACGGGTCCCAAGGACGTCAGACCCAGTACTTC. Residues: CASRDGSQGRQTQYF. V usage is TRBV7-9 and J usage is TRBJ2-5; D is unclear. CDR1 and CDR2 from the germline V gene are SEHNR and FQNEAQ (reference sequence). Trimming pared 6 bases from V and 6 bases from J, leaving 20 bases between. The CDR3 sequence is 15 residues long.

This chain connects TRBV10-3 to TRBJ2-5; 9 positions match TRBD2. This CDR3 has 15 residues. V shed 0 bases, J shed 2 bases, and the junction held 1 base outside the gene matches. Looked up from germline, CDR1 is ENHRY and CDR2 is SYGVKD. CDR3 bases: TGTGCCATCAGTGAGTCGGCGGGAGGGCAAGAGACCCAGTACTTC. Its protein product is CAISESAGGQETQYF.

V and J are TRBV6-1 and TRBJ2-1, with a tentative D call TRBD2 (6 bases). V lost 6 bases and J lost 6, with 15 bases in between. The CDR3 sequence is 14 residues long. CDR1 MNHNS and CDR2 SASEGT come from the germline V gene. The CDR3 DNA sequence: TGTGCCAGCAGGGAGAGCGGGTGGGGCAATGAGCAGTTCTTC. Encoded protein: CASRESGWGNEQFF.